The clone carrying this TCR beta chain was observed a few times. Its target is unknown. The data derive from a study of T-cell reconstitution after alpha-beta-depleted transplantation in children. Study-level results: Once a year had passed after transplant, T-cell counts and diversity came mostly from newly produced T cells. Surviving thymic progenitors and recipient T cells were the source of high TCRbeta diversity at day 60 in some patients. About two months after transplant, alpha-beta T cells reportedly came from several hundred expanded graft clones.

CDR1 and CDR2 (germline): SGHTS, YDEGEE. There are 15 residues in the CDR3. V shed 0 bases, J shed 4 bases, and the junction held 6 bases outside the gene matches. Construction of the TCRbeta library involved unique molecular identifiers. MiXCR, applied by TCRdb to the PCR reads, yields one record per CDR3 protein. The repertoire holds over 400,000 distinct CDR3 sequences, 43% seen once, with 27% in the top ten. The genes are TRBV5-8 and TRBJ2-5; 7 bases match TRBD1. The TCR was taken from a girl aged 2 to 10 with aplastic anemia, due to receive a stem cell transplant. Specimen: PBMCs, collected before TCRalphabeta/CD19-depleted stem cell transplant. The CDR3 spells CASSLAVAGGETQYF. The DNA of the CDR3 is TGTGCCAGCAGCTTGGCCGTGGCAGGGGGAGAGACCCAGTACTTC.